This passage covers 14 T cell receptor beta chains from one sample sequenced in a study of identical twins. MiXCR was run by TCRdb on the 5' RACE reads, yielding one entry per CDR3 protein. The sample records around 680,000 distinct CDR3 sequences, over 8.5% being singletons. These same records also appear under a second study, on yellow fever vaccine responses in identical twins.

Sequenced: PBMCs. These receptor sequences come from a woman aged 18-29 years in good health.

The chain has TRBV25-1 and TRBJ2-5; D not certain. The V end lost 2 bases, the J end lost 5 bases, and 12 bases lay between the germline ends. The CDR3 has 14 amino acids. CDR1 is MGHDK and CDR2 is SYGVNS in the germline V gene. The CDR3 spells CASSEPGRVETQYF. The CDR3 bases are TGTGCCAGCAGTGAACCCGGGCGTGTCGAGACCCAGTACTTC.

This clonotype was detected only a few times. This chain connects TRBV20-1 to TRBJ2-4, with TRBD1 matching over 10 bases. Germline lookup yields CDR1 DFQATT and CDR2 SNEGSKA (reference sequence). V shed 5 bases and J 2 bases; nucleotides not matched to a gene: 12. The CDR3 length is 17 residues. In DNA form, the CDR3 reads TGCAGTGCTCTTCTAGTATCGGGACAGGGGACCAAAAACATTCAGTACTTC. Translation: CSALLVSGQGTKNIQYF.

This clonotype was found many times. This rearrangement joins TRBV27 to TRBJ1-2; 11 bases are shared with TRBD1. Germline V lookup: CDR1 MNHEY, CDR2 SMNVEV (reference sequence). V dropped 5 bases and J dropped 7; count of bases not matched to a gene: 12. CDR3 length equals 16 residues. The CDR3 nucleotides read TGTGCCAGCAGTCCCCTCGAGGACAGGGGGCGTGCTGGCTACACCTTC. Translating gives CASSPLEDRGRAGYTF.

The chain couples TRBV12-3 or TRBV12-4 to TRBJ2-3; the D call may be TRBD1 or TRBD2 (6 bases each). V lost 6 bases and J lost 3, with 10 bases in between. The CDR3 is 13 residues long. The CDR3 region is CASRRDKTDTQYF. The CDR3 region has the DNA TGTGCCAGCAGGCGGGACAAAACAGATACGCAGTATTTT.

This clonotype was detected only once. The chain combines TRBV10-3 with TRBJ2-3; no clear D. V was cut by 3 bases and J by 2 bases, with 3 bases left in between. Germline values: CDR1 ENHRY, CDR2 SYGVKD. The CDR3 has 12 amino acids. CDR3 protein: CAISEITDTQYF. CDR3 nucleotides: TGTGCCATCAGTGAAATCACAGATACGCAGTATTTT.

The CDR3 loop is CSVEHGTGELFF. CDR3 bases: TGCAGCGTTGAACACGGAACCGGGGAGCTGTTTTTT. The chain uses TRBV29-1 and TRBJ2-2; no clear D gene. CDR3 size: 12 residues. The germline gives CDR1 SQVTM, CDR2 ANQGSEA. Trimming left V 2 bases short and J 5 bases short, with 6 bases between.

This clonotype was counted ten times or more. The chain recombines TRBV20-1 with TRBJ2-3; no definite D call. CDR3 size: 17 residues. Germline lookup yields CDR1 DFQATT and CDR2 SNEGSKA (reference sequence). Trimming stripped 3 bases from V and 7 bases from J, with 26 bases between. The CDR3 nucleotides are TGCAGTGCTAGGAGGAAGGGAACCCAAACCACTGCGTATACGCAGTATTTT. It encodes CSARRKGTQTTAYTQYF.

This clonotype was counted a few times. This sequence joins TRBV10-3 and TRBJ2-1; TRBD1 is a possible D gene (6 bases). V gave up 2 bases and J gave up 4 bases, with 9 bases separating them. Germline V gene sequence: CDR1 ENHRY, CDR2 SYGVKD. This CDR3 contains 14 residues. In DNA form, the CDR3 reads TGTGCCATCAGTGAGGGACAGAGGTACAATGAGCAGTTCTTC. The encoded protein is CAISEGQRYNEQFF.

This clonotype came up a few times. This rearrangement joins TRBV28 to TRBJ2-7; TRBD1 is a possible D gene (6 bases). The CDR3 contains 13 residues. Germline lookup yields CDR1 MDHEN and CDR2 SYDVKM. The V and J ends lost 7 bases and 4 bases respectively, with 14 bases between them. The CDR3 here is CASNGQYEYEQYF. In nucleotides, the CDR3 is TGTGCCAGCAACGGACAGTATGAATACGAGCAGTACTTC.

This clonotype was seen a handful of times. This chain connects TRBV20-1 to TRBJ1-6; D is perhaps TRBD1 (5 bases). With 3 bases removed from V and 8 bases from J, the gap between germline ends came to 17 bases. The CDR3 extends over 15 amino acids. Germline lookup yields CDR1 DFQATT and CDR2 SNEGSKA (reference sequence). CDR3 sequence (DNA): TGCAGTGCTAGTCGCGGGGACGAACCGTATTCACCCCTCCACTTT. Translated: CSASRGDEPYSPLHF.

This clonotype was observed many times. The chain combines TRBV3-1 with TRBJ1-1; TRBD1 is a possible D gene (5 bases). V shed 0 bases and J shed 0 bases, with 14 bases lying between them. The CDR3 totals 17 residues. Germline V CDR1 and CDR2: LGHDT, YNNKEL (reference sequence). The CDR3 DNA reads as TGTGCCAGCAGCCAAGAAAGGGGAGGGGATTTGAACACTGAAGCTTTCTTT. Amino acid sequence: CASSQERGGDLNTEAFF.

This clonotype occurred many times. A junction end diverges from the germline sequence, so it may reflect a read error. CDR3 DNA sequence: TGTGCCAGCAGCTTAGCAAGCGGGGGGTACAATGAGCAGTTCTTC. This codes for CASSLASGGYNEQFF. This chain uses TRBV5-1 with TRBJ2-1; 9 nucleotides align to TRBD2. Germline loops: CDR1 SGHRS, CDR2 YFSETQ. The CDR3 sequence is 15 residues long.

This clonotype was counted ten times or more. The chain recombines TRBV25-1 with TRBJ1-2; 9 nucleotides align to TRBD1. The CDR3 is 15 residues long. The germline gives CDR1 MGHDK, CDR2 SYGVNS. The ends lost 2 bases at V and 4 bases at J; junction bases unmatched: 5. CDR3 residues: CASSELDRGAYGYTF. CDR3 DNA: TGTGCCAGCAGTGAACTGGACAGGGGAGCCTATGGCTACACCTTC.

V and J are TRBV24-1 and TRBJ2-7; D unresolved. The CDR3 is 11 amino acids. CDR1 KGHDR and CDR2 SFDVKD come from the germline V gene. The V gene lost 1 base and the J gene lost 5 bases, with 2 bases spanning the gap. The CDR3 DNA reads as TGTGCCACCAGTGATTTTAACGAGCAGTACTTC. This sequence encodes CATSDFNEQYF.